Listed below are T cell receptor beta chains from one sample, sequenced in a study of OX40 agonist ivuxolimab in advanced cancers. TCRdb's table, derived via immunoSEQ multiplex PCR, lists solely in-frame clones and lacks some. Among 65,000 to 70,000 clones listed, roughly 73% were seen once. This sample comprised CD4+ or CD8+ T cells sorted from blood, obtained in a trial of the OX40 agonist ivuxolimab. These receptors all stem from an adult with an advanced solid tumor such as melanoma, head and neck, liver or kidney cancer. CDR3s include the opening cysteine and the closing phenylalanine or tryptophan. The D gene is left open where the match is weak. Only some rows state a clone size, as once, few, many or a class for expanded clones.

CDR3: CASSPWVAGGDSYEQYF
DNA: TGTGCCAGCAGTCCCTGGGTGGCGGGGGGGGACTCCTACGAGCAGTACTTC
size: .
D: TRBD2
V: TRBV28
J: TRBJ2-7

CDR3: CASSYGQGFSPLHF
DNA: TGTGCCAGCAGTTACGGACAGGGCTTTTCACCCCTCCACTTT
size: few
D: TRBD1
V: TRBV6-6
J: TRBJ1-6

CDR3: CASSLEVARNEQFF
DNA: TGCGCCAGCAGCTTGGAAGTAGCAAGAAATGAGCAGTTCTTC
size: .
D: .
V: TRBV5-1
J: TRBJ2-1

CDR3: CASSRDRGTDTQYF
DNA: TGTGCCAGCAGCCGGGACAGGGGCACAGATACGCAGTATTTT
size: .
D: TRBD1
V: TRBV5-4
J: TRBJ2-3

CDR3: CSVGQGNTGELFF
DNA: TGCAGCGTTGGACAGGGAAACACCGGGGAGCTGTTTTTT
size: .
D: TRBD1
V: TRBV29-1
J: TRBJ2-2

CDR3: CTGTGMNTEAFF
DNA: TGTACCGGGACAGGTATGAACACTGAAGCTTTCTTT
size: few
D: TRBD1
V: TRBV30
J: TRBJ1-1

CDR3: CASRTRGYQPQHF
DNA: TGTGCCAGCAGAACGAGGGGCTATCAGCCCCAGCATTTT
size: .
D: .
V: TRBV28
J: TRBJ1-5

CDR3: CASSLTQGGYEQYF
DNA: TGTGCCAGCAGCTTGACCCAGGGAGGGTACGAGCAGTACTTC
size: .
D: TRBD2
V: TRBV5-5
J: TRBJ2-7

CDR3: CASSLSAGVTDTQYF
DNA: TGTGCCAGCAGCTTAAGCGCGGGGGTCACAGATACGCAGTATTTT
size: .
D: TRBD2
V: TRBV7-3
J: TRBJ2-3

CDR3: CASSPLAGGLVGTGELFF
DNA: TGTGCCAGCAGCCCTCTAGCGGGAGGGCTAGTCGGCACCGGGGAGCTGTTTTTT
size: .
D: TRBD2
V: TRBV11-1
J: TRBJ2-2

CDR3: CASSSFRERGSEAFF
DNA: TGTGCCAGCAGCTCATTTAGGGAGAGAGGGAGTGAAGCTTTCTTT
size: once
D: .
V: TRBV7-9
J: TRBJ1-1

CDR3: CASSFLGSLNTEAFF
DNA: TGTGCCAGCAGCTTCCTAGGCAGCTTGAACACTGAAGCTTTCTTT
size: .
D: .
V: TRBV11-2
J: TRBJ1-1

CDR3: CASSSGPFNQPQHF
DNA: TGTGCCAGCTCTTCCGGGCCGTTTAATCAGCCCCAGCATTTT
size: .
D: .
V: TRBV27
J: TRBJ1-5

CDR3: CASSEALPGTSGVTDTQYF
DNA: TGTGCCAGCAGTGAAGCGCTTCCCGGGACTAGCGGAGTCACAGATACGCAGTATTTT
size: .
D: TRBD2
V: TRBV2
J: TRBJ2-3

CDR3: CASSSRGIFATDTQYF
DNA: TGCGCCAGCAGCTCCAGGGGTATCTTTGCCACAGATACGCAGTATTTT
size: few
D: .
V: TRBV5-1
J: TRBJ2-3

CDR3: CASSHQQGGGEKLFF
DNA: TGTGCCAGCAGCCACCAACAGGGGGGAGGTGAAAAACTGTTTTTT
size: .
D: TRBD1
V: TRBV4-2
J: TRBJ1-4

CDR3: CASSQNPGTGQEKLFF
DNA: TGTGCCAGCAGCCAAAACCCGGGAACCGGACAGGAAAAACTGTTTTTT
size: .
D: .
V: TRBV4-2
J: TRBJ1-4

CDR3: CASSGLGSNQPQHF
DNA: TGTGCCAGCAGTGGATTGGGTAGCAATCAGCCCCAGCATTTT
size: .
D: .
V: TRBV2
J: TRBJ1-5

CDR3: CASSVAPSSTDTQYF
DNA: TGTGCCAGCAGCGTAGCCCCCTCTAGCACAGATACGCAGTATTTT
size: .
D: .
V: TRBV9
J: TRBJ2-3

CDR3: CSVGEEYTEAFF
DNA: TGCAGCGTTGGAGAGGAATACACTGAAGCTTTCTTT
size: .
D: .
V: TRBV29-1
J: TRBJ1-1

CDR3: CASSNSPTNEKLFF
DNA: TGTGCCAGCTCAAACAGCCCAACTAATGAAAAACTGTTTTTT
size: .
D: .
V: TRBV18
J: TRBJ1-4

CDR3: CASSHPGTLNPQPQHF
DNA: TGCGCCAGCAGCCATCCCGGGACACTGAATCCTCAGCCCCAGCATTTT
size: .
D: .
V: TRBV4-1
J: TRBJ1-5

CDR3: CSVERLDMGEQFF
DNA: TGCAGCGTTGAAAGACTAGATATGGGTGAGCAGTTCTTC
size: once
D: .
V: TRBV29-1
J: TRBJ2-1

CDR3: CASSLGTTTQPQHF
DNA: TGTGCCAGCAGCTTAGGGACGACCACGCAGCCCCAGCATTTT
size: .
D: .
V: TRBV5-8
J: TRBJ1-5